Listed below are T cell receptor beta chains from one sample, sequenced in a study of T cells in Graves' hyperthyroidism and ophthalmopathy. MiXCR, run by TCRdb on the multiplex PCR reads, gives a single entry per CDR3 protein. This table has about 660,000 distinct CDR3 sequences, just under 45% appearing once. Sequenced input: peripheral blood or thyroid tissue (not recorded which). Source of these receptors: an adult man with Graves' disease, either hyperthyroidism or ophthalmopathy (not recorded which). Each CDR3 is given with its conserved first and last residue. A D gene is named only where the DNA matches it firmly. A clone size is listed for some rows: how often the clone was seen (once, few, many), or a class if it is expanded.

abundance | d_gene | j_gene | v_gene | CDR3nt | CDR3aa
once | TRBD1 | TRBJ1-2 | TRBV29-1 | TGCAGCGTTGAAACAGGGGGTGGCTACACCTTC | CSVETGGGYTF
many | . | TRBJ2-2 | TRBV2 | TGTGCCAGCAGTGAACGGGAAAACACCGGGGAGCTGTTTTTT | CASSERENTGELFF
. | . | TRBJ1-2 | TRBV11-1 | TGTGCCAGCAGCTCATCACGGGGGAACTATGGCTACACCTTC | CASSSSRGNYGYTF
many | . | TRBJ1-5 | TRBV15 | TGTGCCACCAGCAGAGATATCAGTAGCAATCAGCCCCAGCATTTT | CATSRDISSNQPQHF
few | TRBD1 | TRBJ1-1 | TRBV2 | TGTGCCAGCAGTCAGACAGGGGGCAGGTCTGAAGCTTTCTTT | CASSQTGGRSEAFF
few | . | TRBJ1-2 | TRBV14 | TGTGCCAGCAGCCACGCCGGGGCCGCCACGACTAACTATGGCTACACCTTC | CASSHAGAATTNYGYTF
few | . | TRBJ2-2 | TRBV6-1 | TGTGCCAGCAGTTACGTGTCCTTCACCGGGGAGCTGTTTTTT | CASSYVSFTGELFF
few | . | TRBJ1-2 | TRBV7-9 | TGTGCCAGCAGTTCCCTAGGGGCAAATGGCTACACCTTC | CASSSLGANGYTF
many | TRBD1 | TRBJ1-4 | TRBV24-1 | TGTGCCACCAGTGATGCGGCCGGGACAGGGTCAGAAAAACTGTTTTTT | CATSDAAGTGSEKLFF
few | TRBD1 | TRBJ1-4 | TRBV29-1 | TGCAGCGTTACCCGACAGGGGAGGGATGAAAAACTGTTTTTT | CSVTRQGRDEKLFF
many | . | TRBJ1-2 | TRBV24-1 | TGTGCCACCAGTGATACGACAGGAACACGGGGCGGCTACACCTTC | CATSDTTGTRGGYTF
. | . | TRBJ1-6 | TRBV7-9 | TGTGCCAGCAGCTTAAGCGAGTATAATTCACCCCTCCACTTT | CASSLSEYNSPLHF
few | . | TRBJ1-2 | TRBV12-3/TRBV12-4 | TGTGCCAGCAGTTACTCCAACCATGGCTACACCTTC | CASSYSNHGYTF
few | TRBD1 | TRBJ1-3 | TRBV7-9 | TGTGCCAGCAGCTGGGGACAGGCCTCTGGAAACACCATATATTTT | CASSWGQASGNTIYF
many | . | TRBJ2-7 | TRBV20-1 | TGCAGTGCTAGAGGACCGGTTCGATACGAGCAGTACTTC | CSARGPVRYEQYF
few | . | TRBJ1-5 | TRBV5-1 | TGCGCCAGCAGCCCCTCAGGGCTTAGCAATCAGCCCCAGCATTTT | CASSPSGLSNQPQHF
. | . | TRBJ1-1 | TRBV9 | TGTGCCAGCAGCGTAGGAAGAGGGGGCACTGAAGCTTTCTTT | CASSVGRGGTEAFF
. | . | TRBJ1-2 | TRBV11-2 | TGTGCCAGCAGTTTCCGACAGTTTGGGGCTGGCTACACCTTC | CASSFRQFGAGYTF
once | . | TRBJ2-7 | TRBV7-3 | TGTGCCAGCAGCTTTTGGGGGCTGAAGGGACCCTACGAGCAGTACTTC | CASSFWGLKGPYEQYF
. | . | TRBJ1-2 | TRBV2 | TGTGCCAGCAGTTACCAGGGTCTCTACACCTTC | CASSYQGLYTF
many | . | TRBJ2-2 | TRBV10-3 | TGTGCCATCCGGGGAACTTCGTCGAACACCGGGGAGCTGTTTTTT | CAIRGTSSNTGELFF
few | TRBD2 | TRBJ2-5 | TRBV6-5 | TGTGCCAGCAGTTACTCGGAGAGCGGGATGGAGACCCAGTACTTC | CASSYSESGMETQYF
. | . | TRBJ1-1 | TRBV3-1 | TGTGCCAGCAGACTGGGACCGAACACTGAAGCTTTCTTT | CASRLGPNTEAFF
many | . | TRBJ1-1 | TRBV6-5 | TGTGCCAGCAGCCCGACAGCGCTATACACTGAAGCTTTCTTT | CASSPTALYTEAFF
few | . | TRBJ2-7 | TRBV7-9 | TGTGCCAGCAGCAACCCAGGGGCCGAGCAGTACTTC | CASSNPGAEQYF
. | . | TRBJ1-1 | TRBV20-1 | TGCAGTGCGCGGGGACCTCTGAACACTGAAGCTTTCTTT | CSARGPLNTEAFF
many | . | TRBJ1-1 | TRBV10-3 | TGTGCCATCCTGGGGGCCTCGGGAGCTTTCTTT | CAILGASGAFF
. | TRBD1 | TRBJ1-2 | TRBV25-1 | TGTGCCAGCGTTGGGCCGGGACAGGGTGACTATGGCTACACCTTC | CASVGPGQGDYGYTF
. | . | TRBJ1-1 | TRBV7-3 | TGTGCCAGCAGCTCCGACTCCGAAGCTGAAGCTTTCTTT | CASSSDSEAEAFF
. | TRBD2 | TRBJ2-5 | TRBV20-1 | TGCAGTGCTAAAACGGGGGGGGGGAGTGAGACCCAGTACTTC | CSAKTGGGSETQYF
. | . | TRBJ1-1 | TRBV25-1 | TGTGCCAGCAGCCTACTTCATATCGCTACGAACACTGAAGCTTTCTTT | CASSLLHIATNTEAFF
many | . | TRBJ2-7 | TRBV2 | TGTGCCAGCAAGTTTCGAGACGTGGCCTACGAGCAGTACTTC | CASKFRDVAYEQYF
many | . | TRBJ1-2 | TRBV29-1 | TGCAGCGTCGGGGACTGGGCGAATGGCTACACCTTC | CSVGDWANGYTF
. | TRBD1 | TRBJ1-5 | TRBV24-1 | TGTGCCACCAGTGAGAGGACAGGCTTCAATCAGCCCCAGCATTTT | CATSERTGFNQPQHF
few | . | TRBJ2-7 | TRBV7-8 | TGTGCCAGCAGCTTAAAACAGAATGAGGGTGTGTTCGAGCAGTACTTC | CASSLKQNEGVFEQYF
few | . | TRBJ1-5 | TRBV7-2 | TGTGCCAGCAGCCAGGGGCCGGAGCAGCCCCAGCATTTT | CASSQGPEQPQHF
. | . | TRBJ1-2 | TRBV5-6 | TGTGCCAGCAGTTACGAAGGGGGTGATGGCTACACCTTC | CASSYEGGDGYTF
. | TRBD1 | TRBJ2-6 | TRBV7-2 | TGTGCCAGCAGCTTAGCGGGGACAGGGGGCAACGTCCTGACTTTC | CASSLAGTGGNVLTF
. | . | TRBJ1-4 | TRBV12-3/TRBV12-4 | TGTGCCAGCAGTTTGGAGATGTTCGGTGAACAACTGTTTTTT | CASSLEMFGEQLFF
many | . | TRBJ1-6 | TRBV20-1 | TGCAGTGCGACCGGGACTCCGAGCGGGTCACCCCTCCACTTT | CSATGTPSGSPLHF
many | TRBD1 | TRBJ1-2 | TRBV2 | TGTGCCAGCAGTGTCGGACAGGGCATGGGCTACACCTTC | CASSVGQGMGYTF
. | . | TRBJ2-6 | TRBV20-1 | TGCAGTGCTAGAGATATTGGGGCCAACGTCCTGACTTTC | CSARDIGANVLTF
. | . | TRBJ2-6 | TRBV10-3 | TGTGCCATCAGTGTACCCGGGACAGCCAACGTCCTGACTTTC | CAISVPGTANVLTF
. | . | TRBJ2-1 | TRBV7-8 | TGTGCCAGCAGTGAAGCGCGGACTCTGAACAATGAGCAGTTCTTC | CASSEARTLNNEQFF
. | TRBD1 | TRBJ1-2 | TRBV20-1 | TGCAGTGCTAGTTCGACAGGGGGCCCGACTAACTATGGCTACACCTTC | CSASSTGGPTNYGYTF
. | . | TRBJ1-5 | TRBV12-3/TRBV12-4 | TGTGTCGGCAGTTACCCCGGACTGGATAGCAATCAGCCCCAGCATTTT | CVGSYPGLDSNQPQHF
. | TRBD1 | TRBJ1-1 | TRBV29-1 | TGCAGCGTCCGGACAGGGCAGAGGGCCACTGAAGCTTTCTTT | CSVRTGQRATEAFF
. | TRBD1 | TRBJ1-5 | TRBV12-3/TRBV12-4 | TGTGCCAGCAGTACACAGGGGCCCTATCAGCCCCAGCATTTT | CASSTQGPYQPQHF
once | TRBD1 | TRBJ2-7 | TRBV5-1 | TGCGCCAGCAGCTTAGGGACAGGGATCTTTTACGAGCAGTACTTC | CASSLGTGIFYEQYF
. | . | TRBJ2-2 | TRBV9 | TGTGCCAGCAGCCCCCAAGGTCCGAACACCGGGGAGCTGTTTTTT | CASSPQGPNTGELFF
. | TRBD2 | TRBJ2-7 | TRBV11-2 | TGTGCCAGCAGCACTAGGACGAGCGGGAGTATGTACGAGCAGTACTTC | CASSTRTSGSMYEQYF
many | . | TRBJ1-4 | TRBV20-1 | TGCAGTGCTAGGGACGGGACAACTAATGAAAAACTGTTTTTT | CSARDGTTNEKLFF
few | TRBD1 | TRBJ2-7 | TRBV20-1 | TGCAGTGCTCACGGGACAGGGCAAGGGGTGCAGTACTTC | CSAHGTGQGVQYF
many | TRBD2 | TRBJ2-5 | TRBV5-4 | TGTGCCAGCAGCTTGGACGGGGGGAGGCAAGAGACCCAGTACTTC | CASSLDGGRQETQYF
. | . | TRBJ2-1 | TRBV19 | TGTGCCAGCAGCTTAGAGGGAGTGGCCTACAATGAGCAGTTCTTC | CASSLEGVAYNEQFF